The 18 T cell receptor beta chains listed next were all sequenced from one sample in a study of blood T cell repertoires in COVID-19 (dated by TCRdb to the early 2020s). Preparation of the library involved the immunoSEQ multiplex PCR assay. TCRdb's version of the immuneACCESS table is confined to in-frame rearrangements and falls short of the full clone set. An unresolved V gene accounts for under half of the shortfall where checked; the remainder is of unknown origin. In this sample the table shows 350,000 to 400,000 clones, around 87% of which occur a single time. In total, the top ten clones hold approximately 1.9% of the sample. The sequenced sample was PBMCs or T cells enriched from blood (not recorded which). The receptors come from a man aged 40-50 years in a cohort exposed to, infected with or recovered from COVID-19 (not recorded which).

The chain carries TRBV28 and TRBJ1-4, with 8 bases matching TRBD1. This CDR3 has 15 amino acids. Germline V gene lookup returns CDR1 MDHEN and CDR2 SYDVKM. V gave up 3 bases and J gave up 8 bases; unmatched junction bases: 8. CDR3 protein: CASSLSGTGREKLFF. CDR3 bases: TGTGCCAGCAGTTTGTCCGGGACAGGACGAGAAAAACTGTTTTTT.

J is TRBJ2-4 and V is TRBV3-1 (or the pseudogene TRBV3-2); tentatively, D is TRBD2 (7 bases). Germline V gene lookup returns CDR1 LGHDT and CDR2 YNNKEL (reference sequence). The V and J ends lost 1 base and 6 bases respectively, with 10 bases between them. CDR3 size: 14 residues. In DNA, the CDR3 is TGTGCCAGCAGCCAAGGCGGGGGCGCAAACATTCAGTACTTC. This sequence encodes CASSQGGGANIQYF.

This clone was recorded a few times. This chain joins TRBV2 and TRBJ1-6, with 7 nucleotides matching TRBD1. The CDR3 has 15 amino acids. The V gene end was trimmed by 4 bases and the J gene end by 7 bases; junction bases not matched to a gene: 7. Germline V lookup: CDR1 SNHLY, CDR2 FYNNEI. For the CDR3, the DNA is TGTGCCAGCAGTGTACAGGGGACGGGCAATTCACCCCTCCACTTT. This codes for CASSVQGTGNSPLHF.

CDR3 sequence (DNA): TGTGCCAGCAGTTGGGGACAGGGGGCGCTTGAGCAGTACTTC. This translates into CASSWGQGALEQYF. The V call is TRBV27, the J call TRBJ2-7; 12 bases are a match to TRBD1. V lost 4 bases and J lost 7; bases outside the gene matches: 5. Germline CDR1 and CDR2: MNHEY and SMNVEV (reference sequence). This CDR3 comprises 14 residues.

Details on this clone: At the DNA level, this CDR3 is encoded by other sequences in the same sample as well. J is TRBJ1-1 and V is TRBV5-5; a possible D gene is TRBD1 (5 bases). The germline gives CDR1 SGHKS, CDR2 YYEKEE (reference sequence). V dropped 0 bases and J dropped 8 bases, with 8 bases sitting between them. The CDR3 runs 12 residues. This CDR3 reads CASSLVAGEAFF. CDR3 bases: TGTGCCAGCAGCTTGGTCGCAGGGGAAGCTTTCTTT.

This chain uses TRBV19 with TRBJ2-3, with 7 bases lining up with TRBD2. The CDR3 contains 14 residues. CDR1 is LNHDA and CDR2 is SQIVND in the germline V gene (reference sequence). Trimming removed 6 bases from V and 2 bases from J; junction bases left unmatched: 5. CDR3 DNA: TGTGCCAGTAGCGAGCGGGATTACACAGATACGCAGTATTTT. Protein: CASSERDYTDTQYF.

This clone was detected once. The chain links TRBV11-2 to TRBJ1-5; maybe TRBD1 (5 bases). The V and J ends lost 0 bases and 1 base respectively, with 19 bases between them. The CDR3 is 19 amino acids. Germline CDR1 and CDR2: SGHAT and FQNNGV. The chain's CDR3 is CASSLDSGGGLVSNQPQHF. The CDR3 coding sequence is TGTGCCAGCAGCTTAGATAGCGGGGGAGGGCTGGTGAGCAATCAGCCCCAGCATTTT.

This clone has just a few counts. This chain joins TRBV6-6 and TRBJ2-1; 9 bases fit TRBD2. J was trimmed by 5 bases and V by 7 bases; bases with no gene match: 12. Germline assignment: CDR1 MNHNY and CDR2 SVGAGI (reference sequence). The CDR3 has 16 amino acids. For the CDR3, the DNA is TGTGCCAGCAACAACCTAAGCGGGAGGAGGAACAATGAGCAGTTCTTC. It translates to CASNNLSGRRNNEQFF.

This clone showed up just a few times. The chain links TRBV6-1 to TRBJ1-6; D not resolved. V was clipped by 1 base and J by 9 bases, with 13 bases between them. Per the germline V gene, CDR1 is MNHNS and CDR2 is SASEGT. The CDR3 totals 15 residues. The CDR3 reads CASSEEGGSGSPLHF. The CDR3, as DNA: TGTGCCAGCAGTGAAGAAGGAGGGAGCGGTTCACCCCTCCACTTT.

The CDR3 DNA sequence: TGTGCCAGCAGAATTACAGGGGGCGACTATGGCTACACCTTC. Encoded protein: CASRITGGDYGYTF. This sequence joins TRBV5-4 and TRBJ1-2; TRBD1 matches at 9 bases. The ends lost 5 bases at V and 3 bases at J; junction bases unmatched: 5. CDR1 SGHNT and CDR2 YYREEE come from the germline V gene (reference sequence). This CDR3 region has 14 residues.

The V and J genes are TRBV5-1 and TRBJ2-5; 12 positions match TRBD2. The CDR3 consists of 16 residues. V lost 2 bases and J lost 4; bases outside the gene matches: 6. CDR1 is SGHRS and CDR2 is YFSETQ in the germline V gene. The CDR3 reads CASSFGTGLAGETQYF. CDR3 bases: TGCGCCAGCAGCTTTGGGACGGGACTAGCGGGAGAGACCCAGTACTTC.

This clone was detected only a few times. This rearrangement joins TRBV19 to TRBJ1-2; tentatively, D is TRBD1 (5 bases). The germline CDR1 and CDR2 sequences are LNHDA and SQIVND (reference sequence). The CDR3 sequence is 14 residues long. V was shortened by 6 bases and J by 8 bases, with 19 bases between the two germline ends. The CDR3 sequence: CASRFGRTTGGYTF. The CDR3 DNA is TGTGCCAGTAGGTTCGGGCGGACCACAGGAGGCTACACCTTC. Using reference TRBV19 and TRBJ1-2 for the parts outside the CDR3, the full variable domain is DGGITQSPKYLFRKEGQNVTLSCEQNLNHDAMYWYRQDPGQGLRLIYYSQIVNDFQKGDIAEGYSVSREKKESFPLTVTSAQKNPTAFYLCASRFGRTTGGYTFGSGTRLTVV.

Here the CDR3 DNA reads TGTGCCAGCAGTTACTCCCCTAGCGGTAGTTATAATGAGCAGTTCTTC. Its translation is CASSYSPSGSYNEQFF. The genes are TRBV6-5 and TRBJ2-1, with 7 positions matching TRBD2. Germline V gives CDR1 MNHEY, CDR2 SVGAGI. The CDR3 spans 16 residues. V trimming: 0 bases; J trimming: 7 bases; junction bases outside the gene matches: 9.

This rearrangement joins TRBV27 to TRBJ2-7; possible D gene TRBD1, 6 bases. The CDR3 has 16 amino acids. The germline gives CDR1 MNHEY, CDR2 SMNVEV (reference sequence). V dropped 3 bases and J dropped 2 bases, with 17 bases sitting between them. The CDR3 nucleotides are TGTGCCAGCAGTTTCTCGACAGGACGGAACACCTACGAGCAGTACTTC. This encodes CASSFSTGRNTYEQYF.

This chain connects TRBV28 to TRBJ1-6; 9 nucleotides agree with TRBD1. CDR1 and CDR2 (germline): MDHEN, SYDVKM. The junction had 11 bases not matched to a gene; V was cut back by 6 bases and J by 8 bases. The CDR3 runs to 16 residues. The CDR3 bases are TGTGCCAGCAGGACCTCGGACAGGGGTAGTTATTCACCCCTCCACTTT. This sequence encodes CASRTSDRGSYSPLHF.

The CDR3 DNA reads as TGTGCCAGCAGCGTAGGGACAGCACTCTATGGCTACACCTTC. The encoded protein is CASSVGTALYGYTF. The rearrangement links TRBV7-2 to TRBJ1-2; 7 bases are a match to TRBD1. J lost 4 bases, V lost 5 bases, and 7 bases had no gene match. The CDR3 runs to 14 residues. CDR1 and CDR2 (germline): SGHTA, FQGNSA.

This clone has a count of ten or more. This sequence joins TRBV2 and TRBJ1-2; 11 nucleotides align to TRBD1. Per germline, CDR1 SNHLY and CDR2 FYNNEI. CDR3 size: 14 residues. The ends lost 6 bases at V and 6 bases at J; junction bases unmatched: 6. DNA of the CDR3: TGTGCCAGCAGGGGGACAGGGGGGCTCCATGGCTACACCTTC. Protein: CASRGTGGLHGYTF.

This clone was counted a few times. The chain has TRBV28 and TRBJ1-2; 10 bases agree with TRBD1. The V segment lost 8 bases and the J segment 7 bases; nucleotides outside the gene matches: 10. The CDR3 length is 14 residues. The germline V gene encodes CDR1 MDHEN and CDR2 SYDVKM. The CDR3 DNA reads TGTGCCAGCTGGGCGGGACAGGGGATAGGTGGCTACACCTTC. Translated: CASWAGQGIGGYTF.